These 11 T cell receptor beta chains were all obtained from the same sample, sequenced in a study of early T cells in non-severe SARS-CoV-2 infection. TCRdb fed the 5' RACE reads into MiXCR, producing one record per CDR3 protein. The sample holds roughly 75,000 distinct CDR3 sequences, around a tenth seen once. The sample comprised whole blood. These receptors were obtained from an adult who was a healthcare worker with PCR-confirmed SARS-CoV-2 infection or an uninfected control (not recorded which).

This clonotype was seen a handful of times. J is TRBJ1-4 and V is TRBV7-9; D is uncertain. CDR3 length: 17 residues. Trimming left V 5 bases short and J 6 bases short, with 22 bases between. Germline CDR1 SEHNR, CDR2 FQNEAQ (reference sequence). CDR3 loop: CASSPSSLGSRDEKLFF. In DNA form, the CDR3 reads TGTGCCAGCAGCCCCTCAAGCTTGGGGTCGCGGGATGAAAAACTGTTTTTT. The full variable domain, rest sourced from reference TRBV7-9 and TRBJ1-4, is DTGVSQNPRHKITKRGQNVTFRCDPISEHNRLYWYRQTLGQGPEFLTYFQNEAQLEKSRLLSDRFSAERPKGSFSTLEIQRTEQGDSAMYLCASSPSSLGSRDEKLFFGSGTQLSVL.

V gene TRBV3-1 combines with J gene TRBJ1-6; D remains ambiguous. CDR1 is LGHDT and CDR2 is YNNKEL in the germline V gene (reference sequence). The CDR3 totals 15 residues. Trimming shortened V by 3 bases and J by 11 bases, and 17 bases separated the two germline ends. CDR3 residues: CASSHTGPATPPLHF. CDR3 nucleotide sequence: TGTGCCAGCAGCCATACCGGGCCGGCCACCCCACCCCTCCACTTT.

In this sample, this clonotype turned up many times. The V gene is TRBV25-1, the J gene TRBJ2-7; D is ambiguous. The germline gives CDR1 MGHDK, CDR2 SYGVNS. The CDR3 contains 13 residues. V lost 5 bases and J 3 bases, leaving 11 bases between the germline ends. The CDR3 sequence: CASSPETFYEQYF. As DNA, the CDR3 is TGTGCCAGCAGTCCCGAAACATTCTACGAGCAGTACTTC.

J is TRBJ2-1 and V is TRBV10-3; 12 nucleotides match TRBD2. V gave up 10 bases and J gave up 13 bases; unmatched junction bases: 11. CDR3 size: 13 residues. CDR1 and CDR2 from the germline V gene are ENHRY and SYGVKD. The CDR3 spells CATELAGGQGQFF. The CDR3 DNA sequence: TGTGCCACTGAACTAGCGGGAGGCCAAGGTCAGTTCTTC.

This clonotype has only a few counts. The chain employs TRBV21-1 and TRBJ1-1; the DNA was not used to check the table's D call, TRBD1. TRBV21-1 is a pseudogene. The CDR3 length is 13 residues. The chain's CDR3 is CAIPGGGPTEAFF. CDR3 coding DNA: TGTGCCATCCCCGGGGGTGGCCCCACTGAAGCTTTCTTT.

V usage is TRBV11-3 and J usage is TRBJ1-5, with D perhaps matching TRBD1 (6 bases). The length of the CDR3 is 15 residues. The germline V gene has CDR1 SGHNT and CDR2 YENEEA. V lost 5 bases to trimming and J lost 0 bases, with 11 bases between them. CDR3: CASSTGTTSNQPQHF. The CDR3 coding sequence is TGTGCCAGCAGCACCGGGACAACTAGCAATCAGCCCCAGCATTTT.

The genes are TRBV20-1 and TRBJ2-2; D may match TRBD1 or TRBD2 (6 bases each). CDR1 and CDR2 (germline): DFQATT, SNEGSKA (reference sequence). Trimming removed 4 bases from V and 4 bases from J, with 16 bases in between. This CDR3 has 15 residues. The CDR3 spells CSATTGSRGTGELFF. DNA of the CDR3: TGCAGTGCTACCACAGGGTCGCGGGGCACCGGGGAGCTGTTTTTT.

This clonotype was seen repeatedly, ten times or more. This chain's CDR3 is CASSQDPAGANNQPQHF. The CDR3 DNA sequence: TGCGCCAGCAGCCAAGATCCCGCAGGGGCGAACAATCAGCCCCAGCATTTT. The gene calls are TRBV4-1 and TRBJ1-5, with a tentative D call TRBD1 (6 bases). The germline V gene encodes CDR1 MGHRA and CDR2 YSYEKL. Deletions cut 0 bases from V and 3 bases from J, with 15 bases between. This CDR3 has 17 residues.

The sample holds many counts of this clonotype. CDR3 bases: TGTGCCAGCAGCGATCCCTCAGGAAACACCATATATTTT. Its protein product is CASSDPSGNTIYF. The chain is built from TRBV9 and TRBJ1-3; D gene uncertain. The CDR3 runs 13 residues. Germline-derived CDR1 and CDR2 are SGDLS and YYNGEE. V gave up 3 bases and J gave up 4 bases, with 8 bases separating them.

This clonotype was counted ten times or more. This chain's CDR3 is CASSLGAGLAGESEQFF. The CDR3 coding sequence is TGTGCCAGCAGCTTAGGGGCCGGACTAGCGGGAGAAAGTGAGCAGTTCTTC. J is TRBJ2-1 and V is TRBV11-2; TRBD2 matches at 13 bases. This CDR3 has 17 amino acids. Germline V gene lookup returns CDR1 SGHAT and CDR2 FQNNGV. After removal of 1 base from V and 9 bases from J, the junction contained 9 bases not matched to a gene.

The V and J genes are TRBV20-1 and TRBJ2-1; 8 bases are a match to TRBD2. This CDR3 has 13 residues. V was pared by 6 bases and J by 8 bases, with 9 bases of the junction left unmatched. The germline gives CDR1 DFQATT, CDR2 SNEGSKA (reference sequence). The CDR3 DNA sequence: TGCAGTGCCGGGGGAGCGGGAGAGGATGAGCAGTTCTTC. This gives the protein CSAGGAGEDEQFF.